This record looks at one TCR beta chain sequence and its context. This entry belongs to a study of blood T cell repertoires in COVID-19. About the research overall: Sites in the United States, Italy and Spain provided acute and convalescent COVID-19 samples. From T cells, B-cell-depleted T cells, or PBMCs came the material, which was cDNA or gDNA.

V was shortened by 8 bases and J by 0 bases, with 17 bases between the two germline ends. In germline, CDR1 is MDHEN, CDR2 SYDVKM. The CDR3 is made up of 15 amino acids. Original analysis: Estimates of nucleated cell counts were drawn from the amplification of reference gene primers. TCRdb keeps only in-frame clones here, not all; method: immunoSEQ multiplex PCR. The V and J calls and clone size are taken from that table; D and trimming were inferred from the DNA. The table has about 88,000 clones, more than 90% seen once; the top ten hold 1.5% to 2%. V gene TRBV28 combines with J gene TRBJ2-7; maybe TRBD2 (6 bases). This TCR derives from a man between 60 and 75 years old with acute or convalescent COVID-19. Sequenced sample: peripheral blood. CDR3 sequence reads: CASRGTLKSSYEQYF. The CDR3 coding sequence is TGTGCCAGCCGGGGGACTCTTAAGAGCTCCTACGAGCAGTACTTC.